A few counts support the clone carrying this T cell receptor beta chain. Its cognate antigen is unknown. The source of the sample is a study of beta chain features in type 1 diabetes. Findings and limits, study-wide: Type 1 diabetes patients had TCRB CDR3s that were shorter (moderately but significantly so) in all four CD4+ subsets.

This CDR3 comprises 12 residues. CDR1 SGHVS and CDR2 FQNEAQ come from the germline V gene. Deletions cut 5 bases from V and 3 bases from J, with 7 bases between. Of the isolated RNA, all was reverse transcribed, and so the sequenced material was expressed TCRB transcripts. Data came from immunoSEQ multiplex PCR; TCRdb stores just in-frame clones and leaves some out. The table includes under 150,000 clones, roughly 17% detected once. Sequenced: central memory CD4+ T cells from blood. The sequence derives from a man younger than 35 with type 1 diabetes. The chain employs TRBV7-8 and TRBJ1-2, with a possible D match to TRBD1 (5 bases). CDR3 residues: CASSPQDYGYTF. CDR3 nucleotides: TGTGCCAGCAGCCCACAGGACTATGGCTACACCTTC.